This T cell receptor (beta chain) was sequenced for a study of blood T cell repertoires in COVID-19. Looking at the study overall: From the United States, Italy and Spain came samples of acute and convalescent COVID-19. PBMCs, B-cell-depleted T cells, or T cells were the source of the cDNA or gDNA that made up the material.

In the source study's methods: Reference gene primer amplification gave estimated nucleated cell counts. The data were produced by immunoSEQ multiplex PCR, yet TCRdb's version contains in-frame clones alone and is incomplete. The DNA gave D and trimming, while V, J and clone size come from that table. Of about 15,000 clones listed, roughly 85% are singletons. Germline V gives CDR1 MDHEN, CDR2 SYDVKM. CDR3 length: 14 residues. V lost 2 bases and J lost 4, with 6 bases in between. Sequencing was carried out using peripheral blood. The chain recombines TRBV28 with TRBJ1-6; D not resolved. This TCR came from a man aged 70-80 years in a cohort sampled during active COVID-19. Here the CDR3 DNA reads TGTGCCAGCAGTTTACAACAGTATAATTCACCCCTCCACTTT. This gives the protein CASSLQQYNSPLHF.